The present T cell receptor beta chain was sequenced within a study of T cell responses to AZD1222 COVID-19 vaccine (TCRdb year 2021). Study-wide context: TCR sequencing was performed for 230 to 250 trial participants, of whom some 200 were given two doses of AZD1222 and 26 were given two doses of MenACWY control vaccine. Enrollment into the trials was organized by age into subgroups of 18-55, 56-69 and 70-plus years, and those subgroups contained around 150, 28 and 57 TCR-sequenced participants, respectively.

What this sample's time point label stands for: about 28 days (+/-7) after the second vaccine dose. AZD1222 recipients with second doses at about 4 weeks or about 12 weeks were pooled, because spike-specific TCR depth and breadth did not differ between schedules. Vaccinee samples came from UK trials COV001 and COV002, including a single-blind randomized controlled phase 2/3 trial of AZD1222 (ChAdOx1 nCoV-19) in healthy adults. For TCRbeta chain sequencing, PBMC samples were collected from trial participants at day 0 and at day 28 after the second dose. Comments on this clone: No cognate antigen has been identified for it. No base quality values were provided; no much bigger clone lies one nucleotide off.

Study-level results and caveats: CD4 TCRs associated with the vaccine covered the entire spike protein, and the dominant responses were in regions 160-218 and 743-854. Epitopes outside the regions mutated in the B.1.351 and B.1.1.7 variants were reportedly recognized by nearly half of the unique spike-specific TCRs. A significant rise in spike-specific TCR breadth and depth was observed after two AZD1222 doses relative to day 0 and relative to MenACWY recipients. In the small 56-69-year group, the increase in depth fell short of significance, most likely because of low power. Conclusions about previously exposed vaccinees were limited because only six AZD1222 recipients were SARS-CoV-2 seropositive at baseline. Because no day 14 peak-response samples were available, the repertoires could be characterized only after the peak T cell response. Participants were mostly white British and included more females than males, and it was suggested by the authors that clonal diversity may have been underestimated.

The CDR3 regions of human TCRbeta chains were analyzed by immunosequencing. As for how the authors treated the data: TCRs in the repertoires were compared against a reference library of SARS-CoV-2-specific TCRs that had been generated with the MIRA antigen-specificity platform. Breadth meant the fraction of unique TCRs that were SARS-CoV-2-associated, whereas depth meant the fraction of total T cells that were SARS-CoV-2-associated. Using the MIRA data, every spike-specific TCR was mapped to the spike region that the TCR reacted to and assigned to either a CD4 or a CD8 class. Log10-transformed breadth and depth values were compared by one-way ANOVA with Sidak's multiple comparisons tests. Not all clones reach the TCRdb copy of this immuneACCESS table, which keeps in-frame sequences only. Checked studies attribute under half of the gap to unresolved V genes and leave the rest unexplained. D and trimming were read from the DNA, whereas the V and J calls and clone size are those reported in that table. The sample table records over 100,000 clones; roughly 90% of these occur just once. The ten largest clones represent just over 2.5% of the sample.

V loses 2 bases, J loses 7 bases, and the germline ends lie 12 bases apart. From cysteine to phenylalanine, the CDR3 is 14 amino acids long. Only CDR3 DNA is held: 42 bases, read in frame from base 1. The germline V gene (reference sequence) sets CDR1 to MNHEY and CDR2 to SMNVEV. The receptor was isolated from an adult who received the AZD1222 COVID-19 vaccine. This specimen consisted of peripheral blood, obtained 28 days after the second AZD1222 dose. The V and J segments used are TRBV27 and TRBJ1-5; D gene: possibly TRBD1, on 5 matching bases. The DNA sequence is TGTGCCAGCAGTTTAAACAGGTTTGGACAGCCCCAGCATTTT. This encodes CASSLNRFGQPQHF.